This T cell receptor beta chain was retrieved from a study of blood T cell repertoires in COVID-19. In the authors' workflow: Scientists estimated how many nucleated cells there were by amplifying reference gene primers. Produced via immunoSEQ multiplex PCR; TCRdb's table is partial and in-frame only. V and J calls and clone size are as listed in that table; D and trimming were resolved from the DNA. The sample lists under 200,000 clones, about 85% seen once, with 0.9% to 0.95% in the top ten. This clonotype was obtained from a man aged 55 to 69 with COVID-19, enrolled during active disease. Sequencing was carried out using peripheral blood.

CDR3: CASSPRTEETQYF. DNA of the CDR3: TGTGCCAGCAGCCCCCGGACAGAAGAGACCCAGTACTTC. The chain couples TRBV3-1 (or the pseudogene TRBV3-2) to TRBJ2-5, with D perhaps matching TRBD1 (6 bases). The V and J ends lost 4 bases and 3 bases respectively, with 9 bases between them. The length of the CDR3 is 13 residues. Germline lookup yields CDR1 LGHDT and CDR2 YNNKEL (reference sequence).